This TCR beta chain was observed in a study of T cell changes during pregnancy in multiple sclerosis. Clones were read by immunoSEQ multiplex PCR, and TCRdb kept only the in-frame ones, dropping some. Among roughly 45,000 clones listed, roughly 88% were seen once. V was shortened by 10 bases and J by 0 bases, with 14 bases between the two germline ends. The CDR3 extends over 14 amino acids. Per germline, CDR1 MDHEN and CDR2 SYDVKM. This clonotype was obtained from a female donor in good health, enrolled as a control in a pregnancy study. The rearrangement joins TRBV28 to TRBJ2-3; weak D call: TRBD2 (6 bases). This specimen consisted of peripheral blood, obtained in the first trimester of pregnancy. The CDR3 bases are TGTGCCATCAATAGCGGAGCTAGCACAGATACGCAGTATTTT. It is translated as CAINSGASTDTQYF.